The 5 T cell receptor beta chains presented below share a single source sample, sequenced in a study of blood T cell repertoires in COVID-19. Generated by immunoSEQ multiplex PCR, the TCRdb table keeps only in-frame clones and is missing some. The table lists around 230,000 clones, 85% to 90% of them singletons. The source material was peripheral blood. The source of these receptors is a middle-aged man with COVID-19, enrolled during active disease.

The V gene is TRBV7-9, the J gene TRBJ2-1; TRBD2 matches 8 bases. Germline assignment: CDR1 SEHNR and CDR2 FQNEAQ (reference sequence). CDR3 size: 15 residues. V gave up 5 bases and J gave up 0 bases; unmatched junction bases: 3. CDR3 DNA sequence: TGTGCCAGCAGCCGTAGCGGGGCCTCCTACAATGAGCAGTTCTTC. It encodes CASSRSGASYNEQFF.

This sequence joins TRBV19 and TRBJ1-2; unclear D gene. The CDR3 contains 14 residues. CDR1 and CDR2 from the germline V gene are LNHDA and SQIVND (reference sequence). V was trimmed by 5 bases and J by 3 bases, leaving 13 bases between them. CDR3 DNA sequence: TGTGCCAGTAGTTGGGCTCTAAATTACTATGGCTACACCTTC. Translation gives CASSWALNYYGYTF.

This chain connects TRBV5-3 to TRBJ1-4; 7 bases line up with TRBD1. TRBV5-3 is designated an ORF whose function remains uncertain. The CDR3 is 16 residues long. Unmatched junction bases numbered 12, after V lost 2 bases and J lost 8 bases. CDR3 in DNA: TGTGCCAGAAGCTTCTCTGTTCGGGACAGTGGGGAAAAACTGTTTTTT. Amino acids: CARSFSVRDSGEKLFF.

V gene TRBV24-1 combines with J gene TRBJ1-5; D may be TRBD1 (5 bases). This CDR3 spans 13 amino acids. Germline CDR1 and CDR2: KGHDR and SFDVKD. Trimming cost V 5 bases and J 7 bases, with 11 bases left between them. The CDR3 is CATSAGEGQPQHF. In nucleotides, the CDR3 is TGTGCCACCAGTGCGGGGGAAGGCCAGCCCCAGCATTTT.

CDR3 sequence: CASSVSFGGYTF. CDR3 nucleotides: TGTGCCAGCAGCGTTAGCTTTGGGGGCTACACCTTC. The rearrangement links TRBV9 to TRBJ1-2; D not certain. This CDR3 is built from 12 residues. Germline CDR1 and CDR2: SGDLS and YYNGEE. Trimming took 2 bases from V and 8 from J, leaving 10 bases between them. Drawing the rest from reference TRBV9 and TRBJ1-2, the complete variable domain is DSGVTQTPKHLITATGQRVTLRCSPRSGDLSVYWYQQSLDQGLQFLIQYYNGEERAKGNILERFSAQQFPDLHSELNLSSLELGDSALYFCASSVSFGGYTFGSGTRLTVV.